The clone carrying this TCR beta chain was found many times. MiXCR was run by TCRdb on the 5' RACE reads, yielding one entry per CDR3 protein. The sample has 350,000 to 500,000 distinct CDR3 sequences; about a sixth are singletons. Germline V gene data show CDR1 as SGHTA and CDR2 as FQGNSA. This CDR3 is 12 amino acids long. After removal of 3 bases from V and 11 bases from J, the junction contained 4 bases not matched to a gene. This entry comes from a study of T-cell memory formation after mild COVID-19. The V and J genes are TRBV7-2 and TRBJ2-3; 8 nucleotides line up with TRBD2. The sample comprised PBMCs or a T cell subset sorted from them (not recorded which). This clonotype was sampled from a man aged 18 to 30 who had mild COVID-19 (a few samples of this study predate the infection). Cell type and time point are not known. CDR3 nucleotides: TGTGCCAGCAGCTTTAGCGGGGTAGGGCAGTATTTT. Protein: CASSFSGVGQYF.